This is a list of T cell receptor beta chains from one sample in a study of beta chain features in type 1 diabetes. Generated by immunoSEQ multiplex PCR, the TCRdb table keeps only in-frame clones and is missing some. This table holds about 290,000 clones, around 7.3% found once. The sequencing input was central memory CD4+ T cells from blood. Receptors were obtained from a woman aged 18 to 35 in good health. Each CDR3 is given without its conserved first and last residue. The D gene is left open where the match is weak.

v_call	cdr3_length	j_call	d_call	cdr3_aa
TRBV7-9	13	TRBJ2-7	TRBD1	ASSLAPGGYYEQY
TRBV27	14	TRBJ2-1	.	ASSPVGRRSYNEQF
TRBV7-9	11	TRBJ2-3	.	ASSGQEGDTQY
TRBV7-2	12	TRBJ2-7	TRBD1	ASSLGQGYYEQY
TRBV30	13	TRBJ2-3	TRBD1	AWSAGQGFTDTQY
TRBV7-2	11	TRBJ1-2	.	ASSSQYYFGYT
TRBV5-4	11	TRBJ1-2	.	ASSRDGSYGYT
TRBV5-6	13	TRBJ1-4	.	ASSLVGGEDEKLF
TRBV5-6	17	TRBJ2-2	TRBD2	ASSLVAPRGGSRTGELF
TRBV7-2	12	TRBJ2-5	.	ASSQEGLQETQY
TRBV4-2	14	TRBJ2-2	TRBD2	ASSHISGLAAGELF
TRBV4-2	16	TRBJ1-4	.	ASSQDLAGEATNEKLF
TRBV4-2	15	TRBJ2-1	TRBD2	ASSPHLETSGDNEQF
TRBV27	12	TRBJ2-7	TRBD2	ASSPSGSSYEQY
TRBV4-1	15	TRBJ1-6	.	ASSQERGTYDNSPLH
TRBV23-1	11	TRBJ1-5	.	ASSPWGNQPQH
TRBV7-8	12	TRBJ1-2	TRBD1	ASRQTGTGESYT
TRBV6-4	13	TRBJ2-6	TRBD1	ASSESGQGANVLT
TRBV18	13	TRBJ1-5	.	ASSPLTTKDQPQH
TRBV5-1	12	TRBJ2-1	TRBD2	ASSLELAGNEQF
TRBV5-1	10	TRBJ2-5	.	ASSLDWETQY
TRBV18	14	TRBJ2-7	TRBD2	ASSPRGGSLSYEQY
TRBV7-9	12	TRBJ2-5	TRBD2	ARSLLAGAETQY
TRBV5-6	14	TRBJ1-6	TRBD1	ASSEQGARDNSPLH
TRBV2	12	TRBJ1-1	.	ASTQGRSYTEAF
TRBV2	13	TRBJ2-1	.	ASSERVRTANEQF
TRBV12-5	13	TRBJ2-1	.	ASGSMDIRPNEQF
TRBV6-5	13	TRBJ2-1	.	ASSRDWASYNEQF
TRBV7-2	11	TRBJ1-2	TRBD1	ASSLQGEYGYT
TRBV4-2	10	TRBJ2-5	.	ASSQEPETQY
TRBV7-9	12	TRBJ1-2	.	ASRSATGYYGYT
TRBV5-1	14	TRBJ2-4	.	ASSLAGGSSKNIQY
TRBV5-4	12	TRBJ1-2	TRBD1	ASSLGLRGQGYT
TRBV10-3	16	TRBJ1-1	.	AISGGPGFGPKSTEAF
TRBV10-3	12	TRBJ2-1	TRBD2	AISETSADNEQF
TRBV7-2	9	TRBJ2-3	.	ATTSTDTQY
TRBV10-3	13	TRBJ1-5	.	AISEGGGPNQPQH
TRBV30	12	TRBJ2-3	TRBD2	AWRASGSPDTQY
TRBV10-3	12	TRBJ2-3	.	ASSDGMRADTQY
TRBV13	12	.	.	ASSPKHSSYEQY
TRBV7-2	13	TRBJ1-3	TRBD1	ASGQTGQAGNTIY
TRBV11-3	11	TRBJ2-3	TRBD2	ASSLGGMDTQY
TRBV2	13	TRBJ1-1	TRBD1	ASRRRTGENTEAF
TRBV27	20	TRBJ1-3	TRBD1	ASSPLHLGQGVSARSGNTIY
TRBV7-9	13	TRBJ1-5	.	ASSLEQGYNQPQH
TRBV6-6	10	TRBJ1-2	.	ASYGGLYGYT
TRBV4-2	13	TRBJ1-3	.	ASGTEATSGNTIY